The T cell receptor (beta chain) under discussion was sequenced for a study of shared clonotypes between healthy human individuals. The study ran the assay at deep level. This table comes from immunoSEQ multiplex PCR, and its TCRdb copy is limited to in-frame clones, with some not included. The table records some 630,000 clones, about 96% of them present only once. CD45RO-negative cells were positively selected for CCR7, leaving out terminally differentiated effector memory CD45RA+ cells. The V gene's germline CDR1 is SGHDN and CDR2 FVKESK. The CDR3 is 13 amino acids. The ends were cut back, 1 base at V and 5 bases at J, with 8 bases in the middle.

The sequenced sample was naive CD8+ T cells sorted from blood. The receptor was derived from a woman in her twenties or thirties in good health. The chain employs TRBV14 and TRBJ1-2; D gene uncertain. The CDR3 here is CASSQVLEYGYTF. The CDR3 DNA is TGTGCCAGCAGCCAAGTACTAGAGTATGGCTACACCTTC.